The 30 T cell receptor beta chains reported below all come from one sample, sequenced in a study of cytomegalovirus exposure and HLA in healthy donors. PCR amplification relied on 60 Vbeta primers (plus 13 Jbeta primers). Measured with immunoSEQ multiplex PCR; TCRdb has only the in-frame clones, and not every one. The sample shows over 150,000 clones, around 80% of them seen only once. The material sequenced was PBMCs. These receptors were collected from a man aged 25 to 40 in good health and CMV-seropositive.

This clone was observed once. The chain carries TRBV6-6 and TRBJ2-5, with D possibly TRBD2 on 6 matching bases. Germline V lookup: CDR1 MNHNY, CDR2 SVGAGI (reference sequence). This CDR3 region has 15 residues. V lost 8 bases and J lost 5, with 21 bases in between. CDR3 loop: CASRRGMEGRETQYF. DNA for the CDR3: TGTGCCAGCCGACGTGGGATGGAGGGCAGGGAGACCCAGTACTTC.

The rearrangement links TRBV19 to TRBJ1-2; the match to TRBD1 covers 7 bases. The germline CDR1 and CDR2 sequences are LNHDA and SQIVND (reference sequence). This CDR3 spans 13 amino acids. Unmatched junction bases numbered 3, after V lost 3 bases and J lost 5 bases. CDR3 protein: CASSMGDRYGYTF. The DNA of the CDR3 is TGTGCCAGTAGTATGGGGGACAGATATGGCTACACCTTC. Variable domain in full (rest from reference TRBV19 and TRBJ1-2): DGGITQSPKYLFRKEGQNVTLSCEQNLNHDAMYWYRQDPGQGLRLIYYSQIVNDFQKGDIAEGYSVSREKKESFPLTVTSAQKNPTAFYLCASSMGDRYGYTFGSGTRLTVV.

The chain employs TRBV2 and TRBJ2-3; possible D gene TRBD2, 6 bases. The CDR3 contains 14 residues. Germline V lookup: CDR1 SNHLY, CDR2 FYNNEI. V dropped 7 bases and J dropped 0 bases, with 11 bases sitting between them. Here the CDR3 reads CASKEGTSTDTQYF. DNA of the CDR3: TGTGCCAGCAAGGAGGGAACTAGCACAGATACGCAGTATTTT.

J is TRBJ1-6 and V is TRBV19; 8 bases map to TRBD1. The germline V gene encodes CDR1 LNHDA and CDR2 SQIVND (reference sequence). The V gene end was trimmed by 6 bases and the J gene end by 7 bases; junction bases not matched to a gene: 8. The CDR3 is 15 residues long. The CDR3 loop is CASSAGGADNSPLHF. CDR3 nucleotides: TGTGCCAGTAGCGCAGGGGGCGCGGACAATTCACCCCTCCACTTT.

The rearrangement links TRBV13 to TRBJ1-5; D remains unclear. The germline V gene has CDR1 PRHDT and CDR2 FYEKMQ (reference sequence). V was trimmed by 0 bases and J by 0 bases, leaving 12 bases between them. This CDR3 comprises 17 residues. CDR3 nucleotide sequence: TGTGCCAGCAGCTTAGGGCGGGGAGGAGATAGCAATCAGCCCCAGCATTTT. This encodes CASSLGRGGDSNQPQHF.

The chain uses TRBV2 and TRBJ2-5, with 12 bases fitting TRBD2. V lost 2 bases to trimming and J lost 5 bases; unmatched junction nucleotides: 15. There are 19 residues in the CDR3. Per the germline V gene, CDR1 is SNHLY and CDR2 is FYNNEI. In nucleotides, the CDR3 is TGTGCCAGCAGTGAAATTCTCCCTGGACTAGCGGGAAGCGGGGAGACCCAGTACTTC. This encodes CASSEILPGLAGSGETQYF. Filled out from reference TRBV2 and TRBJ2-5, the complete variable domain reads EPEVTQTPSHQVTQMGQEVILRCVPISNHLYFYWYRQILGQKVEFLVSFYNNEISEKSEIFDDQFSVERPDGSNFTLKIRSTKLEDSAMYFCASSEILPGLAGSGETQYFGPGTRLLVL.

The chain couples TRBV5-4 to TRBJ1-2; D ambiguous. Germline V gene sequence: CDR1 SGHNT, CDR2 YYREEE (reference sequence). V lost 0 bases and J lost 0, with 12 bases in between. This CDR3 contains 16 residues. CDR3 sequence reads: CASSLGRPRSNYGYTF. The CDR3 coding sequence is TGTGCCAGCAGCTTGGGCCGTCCGAGGTCTAACTATGGCTACACCTTC.

The chain couples TRBV27 to TRBJ2-1; a weak D match, TRBD2 (6 bases). Germline CDR1 is MNHEY and CDR2 is SMNVEV (reference sequence). The CDR3 length is 14 residues. Trimming cost V 5 bases and J 3 bases, with 11 bases left between them. CDR3 DNA sequence: TGTGCCAGCAGTCCGGAGGGGATCTACAATGAGCAGTTCTTC. It is translated as CASSPEGIYNEQFF.

The chain links TRBV9 to TRBJ2-4; the D gene is possibly TRBD1 (6 bases). The length of the CDR3 is 18 residues. CDR1 and CDR2 from the germline V gene are SGDLS and YYNGEE. The V end lost 4 bases, the J end lost 3 bases, and 23 bases lay between the germline ends. For the CDR3, the DNA is TGTGCCAGCAGCCAGCTCTCTGGCCAGGCAGGGGTCAAAAACATTCAGTACTTC. Translated: CASSQLSGQAGVKNIQYF.

The chain joins TRBV28 to TRBJ2-7, with 7 bases fitting TRBD2. Germline-derived CDR1 and CDR2 are MDHEN and SYDVKM. This CDR3 has 15 residues. The V segment lost 3 bases and the J segment 5 bases; nucleotides outside the gene matches: 10. This CDR3 is CASSFLGAGRDEQYF. In DNA form, the CDR3 reads TGTGCCAGCAGTTTCCTTGGAGCGGGAAGAGACGAGCAGTACTTC.

This chain uses TRBV5-1 with TRBJ2-3; 11 nucleotides match TRBD2. With 3 bases clipped from V and 1 base from J, the junction kept 4 bases outside the gene matches. CDR1 is SGHRS and CDR2 is YFSETQ in the germline V gene. The CDR3 covers 16 residues. CDR3 nucleotides: TGCGCCAGCAGCTCCCAGACTAGCGGGGGCACAGATACGCAGTATTTT. It codes for CASSSQTSGGTDTQYF.

The J gene is TRBJ2-2, the V gene TRBV11-2; tentative D call: TRBD1 (5 bases). Trimming pared 0 bases from V and 3 bases from J, leaving 8 bases between. CDR1 and CDR2 (germline): SGHAT, FQNNGV. The CDR3 is 15 amino acids. CDR3 nucleotides: TGTGCCAGCAGCTTAGAGGGGCCCCACACCGGGGAGCTGTTTTTT. Translated: CASSLEGPHTGELFF.

A word on this clone: The conserved closing phenylalanine or tryptophan is absent in this CDR3, likely reflecting a read error. The V and J genes are TRBV18 and TRBJ1-2; 10 bases match TRBD1. The CDR3 sequence is 15 residues long. Germline V lookup: CDR1 KGHSH, CDR2 LQKENI. The trim removed 2 bases at V and 7 bases at J, leaving 7 bases unmatched. The CDR3 DNA follows: TGTGCCAGCTCACCAGAGGGACAGGGGATCGGTGGCTACACCTGC. This codes for CASSPEGQGIGGYTC.

The V and J genes are TRBV5-4 and TRBJ1-2; no definite D call. Germline CDR1 reads SGHNT; CDR2 reads YYREEE (reference sequence). The CDR3 spans 14 residues. V lost 0 bases and J lost 5, with 11 bases in between. CDR3: CASSLDLLEYGYTF. CDR3 bases: TGTGCCAGCAGCTTGGATCTCCTAGAATATGGCTACACCTTC.

V gene TRBV7-5 combines with J gene TRBJ2-5; the table names TRBD2, a call not compared with the DNA. TRBV7-5 is deemed a pseudogene. The CDR3 length is 15 residues. DNA of the CDR3: TGTGTCAGAAGCTCGAACGAGCGGGTACAAGAGACCCAGTACTTC. This translates into CVRSSNERVQETQYF.

CDR3: CASSPDLGREKLFF. CDR3 sequence (DNA): TGTGCCAGCAGCCCTGACCTGGGGCGGGAAAAACTGTTTTTT. The gene calls are TRBV6-1 and TRBJ1-4; possible D gene TRBD1, 5 bases. CDR1 and CDR2 (germline): MNHNS, SASEGT. The ends were cut back, 6 bases at V and 8 bases at J, with 16 bases in the middle. The length of the CDR3 is 14 residues.

The chain recombines TRBV9 with TRBJ1-1; D ambiguous. The germline V gene encodes CDR1 SGDLS and CDR2 YYNGEE. This CDR3 is built from 13 residues. V gave up 3 bases and J gave up 12 bases, with 18 bases separating them. The CDR3 DNA reads TGTGCCAGCAGCGGATTCCCATCATCTTGGCCTTTCTTT. It specifies CASSGFPSSWPFF. The whole variable domain, remainder taken from reference TRBV9 and TRBJ1-1, is DSGVTQTPKHLITATGQRVTLRCSPRSGDLSVYWYQQSLDQGLQFLIQYYNGEERAKGNILERFSAQQFPDLHSELNLSSLELGDSALYFCASSGFPSSWPFFGQGTRLTVV.

The chain employs TRBV6-5 and TRBJ1-3, with unresolved D. Germline CDR1 reads MNHEY; CDR2 reads SVGAGI. V was clipped by 3 bases and J by 1 base, with 13 bases between them. This CDR3 comprises 16 residues. As DNA, the CDR3 is TGTGCCAGCAGTTATCGCATGGGCCCGTCTGGAAACACCATATATTTT. Encoded protein: CASSYRMGPSGNTIYF.

There are a few counts of this clone. V gene TRBV4-2 combines with J gene TRBJ2-4; 9 positions match TRBD1. The CDR3 runs 15 residues. In germline, CDR1 is LGHNA, CDR2 YNFKEQ. Unmatched junction bases numbered 13, after V lost 4 bases and J lost 12 bases. The CDR3 loop reads CASSLRDRAQEDQYF. For the CDR3, the DNA is TGTGCCAGCAGCCTCCGGGACAGGGCCCAGGAGGATCAGTACTTC.

Here the CDR3 reads CASSELRALETQYF. The CDR3, as DNA: TGTGCCAGCAGTGAGCTCAGGGCATTGGAGACCCAGTACTTC. The V call is TRBV6-1, the J call TRBJ2-5, with TRBD1 as a possible D gene (5 bases). Trimming took 3 bases from V and 5 from J, leaving 13 bases between them. The CDR3 is made up of 14 amino acids. Germline V CDR1 and CDR2: MNHNS, SASEGT.

V usage is TRBV6-5 and J usage is TRBJ1-1; maybe TRBD1 (5 bases). The germline CDR1 and CDR2 sequences are MNHEY and SVGAGI. Between the trimmed V and J ends, which lost 2 bases and 1 base, there was a span of 8 bases. The CDR3 has 14 amino acids. The CDR3, as DNA: TGTGCCAGCAGTTACACCACAGGGAACACTGAAGCTTTCTTT. Translating it yields CASSYTTGNTEAFF.

A single count supports this clone. V and J are TRBV9 and TRBJ1-5, with D hard to call. Trimming removed 0 bases at V and 7 bases at J, with 14 bases between. CDR1 is SGDLS, CDR2 YYNGEE, per germline. The CDR3 has 15 residues. In DNA, the CDR3 is TGTGCCAGCAGCGTAGATGGCCGCAGGCAGCAGCCCCAGCATTTT. Encoded protein: CASSVDGRRQQPQHF.

The chain couples TRBV7-8 to TRBJ2-1, with 9 nucleotides matching TRBD2. V was clipped by 3 bases and J by 4 bases; unmatched bases: 7. Per germline, CDR1 SGHVS and CDR2 FQNEAQ. This CDR3 spans 16 amino acids. This chain's CDR3 is CASSLPDSGGYNEQFF. The CDR3 DNA follows: TGTGCCAGCAGCTTGCCCGATAGCGGGGGATACAATGAGCAGTTCTTC.

This chain links TRBV6-5 with TRBJ1-2; 8 bases line up with TRBD1. This CDR3 contains 13 residues. The germline V gene encodes CDR1 MNHEY and CDR2 SVGAGI. V shed 6 bases, J shed 6 bases, and the junction held 6 bases outside the gene matches. CDR3 amino acids: CASRTGEGNGYTF. CDR3 sequence (DNA): TGTGCCAGCAGGACAGGGGAAGGGAATGGCTACACCTTC.

V is TRBV5-1 and J is TRBJ2-1; tentative D call: TRBD2 (5 bases). CDR1 is SGHRS and CDR2 is YFSETQ in the germline V gene. Trimming left V 3 bases short and J 4 bases short, with 8 bases between. The CDR3 has 13 amino acids. The CDR3 sequence: CASSWAGYNEQFF. The CDR3 DNA reads as TGCGCCAGCAGCTGGGCGGGTTACAATGAGCAGTTCTTC.

A few counts support this clone. The junction departs from germline at one end; a sequencing error may be responsible. The V call is TRBV7-6, the J call TRBJ1-1; TRBD1 matches 7 bases. In germline, CDR1 is SGHVS, CDR2 FNYEAQ. There are 18 residues in the CDR3. The CDR3 DNA reads as TGTGCCAGCAGCTTAGGGTCAGGGGGGAACACTAGGAACTCTGAAGCTTTCTTT. It encodes CASSLGSGGNTRNSEAFF.

This clone was recorded only once. This chain uses TRBV15 with TRBJ1-1; 9 bases align to TRBD1. The V and J ends lost 0 bases and 2 bases, in that order; junction bases with no gene match: 13. There are 19 residues in the CDR3. Germline V lookup: CDR1 LNHNV, CDR2 YYDKDF (reference sequence). CDR3 in DNA: TGTGCCACCAGCAGAGATTTGACCGGGACAGGGTTTTATAACACTGAAGCTTTCTTT. Its protein product is CATSRDLTGTGFYNTEAFF.

The chain is built from TRBV6-5 and TRBJ2-2, with 9 bases matching TRBD2. This CDR3 spans 15 amino acids. Germline V gene lookup returns CDR1 MNHEY and CDR2 SVGAGI. With 3 bases clipped from V and 6 bases from J, the junction kept 5 bases outside the gene matches. The DNA of the CDR3 is TGTGCCAGCAGTTATAACGCGGGAGGGCCCGGGGAGCTGTTTTTT. Translating gives CASSYNAGGPGELFF.

The chain is built from TRBV7-9 and TRBJ1-5, with D hard to call. Trimming removed 5 bases at V and 0 bases at J, with 8 bases between. The CDR3 spans 14 residues. Looked up from germline, CDR1 is SEHNR and CDR2 is FQNEAQ (reference sequence). The CDR3, as DNA: TGTGCCAGCAGCCGAGGAGGTAGCAATCAGCCCCAGCATTTT. This codes for CASSRGGSNQPQHF.

The V call is TRBV6-1, the J call TRBJ1-2; weak D call: TRBD1 (6 bases). Trimming cost V 8 bases and J 7 bases, with 17 bases left between them. From germline, CDR1 is MNHNS and CDR2 SASEGT. There are 13 residues in the CDR3. The CDR3: CASALTGRSGYTF. The DNA of the CDR3 is TGTGCCAGCGCATTGACAGGACGAAGTGGCTACACCTTC.